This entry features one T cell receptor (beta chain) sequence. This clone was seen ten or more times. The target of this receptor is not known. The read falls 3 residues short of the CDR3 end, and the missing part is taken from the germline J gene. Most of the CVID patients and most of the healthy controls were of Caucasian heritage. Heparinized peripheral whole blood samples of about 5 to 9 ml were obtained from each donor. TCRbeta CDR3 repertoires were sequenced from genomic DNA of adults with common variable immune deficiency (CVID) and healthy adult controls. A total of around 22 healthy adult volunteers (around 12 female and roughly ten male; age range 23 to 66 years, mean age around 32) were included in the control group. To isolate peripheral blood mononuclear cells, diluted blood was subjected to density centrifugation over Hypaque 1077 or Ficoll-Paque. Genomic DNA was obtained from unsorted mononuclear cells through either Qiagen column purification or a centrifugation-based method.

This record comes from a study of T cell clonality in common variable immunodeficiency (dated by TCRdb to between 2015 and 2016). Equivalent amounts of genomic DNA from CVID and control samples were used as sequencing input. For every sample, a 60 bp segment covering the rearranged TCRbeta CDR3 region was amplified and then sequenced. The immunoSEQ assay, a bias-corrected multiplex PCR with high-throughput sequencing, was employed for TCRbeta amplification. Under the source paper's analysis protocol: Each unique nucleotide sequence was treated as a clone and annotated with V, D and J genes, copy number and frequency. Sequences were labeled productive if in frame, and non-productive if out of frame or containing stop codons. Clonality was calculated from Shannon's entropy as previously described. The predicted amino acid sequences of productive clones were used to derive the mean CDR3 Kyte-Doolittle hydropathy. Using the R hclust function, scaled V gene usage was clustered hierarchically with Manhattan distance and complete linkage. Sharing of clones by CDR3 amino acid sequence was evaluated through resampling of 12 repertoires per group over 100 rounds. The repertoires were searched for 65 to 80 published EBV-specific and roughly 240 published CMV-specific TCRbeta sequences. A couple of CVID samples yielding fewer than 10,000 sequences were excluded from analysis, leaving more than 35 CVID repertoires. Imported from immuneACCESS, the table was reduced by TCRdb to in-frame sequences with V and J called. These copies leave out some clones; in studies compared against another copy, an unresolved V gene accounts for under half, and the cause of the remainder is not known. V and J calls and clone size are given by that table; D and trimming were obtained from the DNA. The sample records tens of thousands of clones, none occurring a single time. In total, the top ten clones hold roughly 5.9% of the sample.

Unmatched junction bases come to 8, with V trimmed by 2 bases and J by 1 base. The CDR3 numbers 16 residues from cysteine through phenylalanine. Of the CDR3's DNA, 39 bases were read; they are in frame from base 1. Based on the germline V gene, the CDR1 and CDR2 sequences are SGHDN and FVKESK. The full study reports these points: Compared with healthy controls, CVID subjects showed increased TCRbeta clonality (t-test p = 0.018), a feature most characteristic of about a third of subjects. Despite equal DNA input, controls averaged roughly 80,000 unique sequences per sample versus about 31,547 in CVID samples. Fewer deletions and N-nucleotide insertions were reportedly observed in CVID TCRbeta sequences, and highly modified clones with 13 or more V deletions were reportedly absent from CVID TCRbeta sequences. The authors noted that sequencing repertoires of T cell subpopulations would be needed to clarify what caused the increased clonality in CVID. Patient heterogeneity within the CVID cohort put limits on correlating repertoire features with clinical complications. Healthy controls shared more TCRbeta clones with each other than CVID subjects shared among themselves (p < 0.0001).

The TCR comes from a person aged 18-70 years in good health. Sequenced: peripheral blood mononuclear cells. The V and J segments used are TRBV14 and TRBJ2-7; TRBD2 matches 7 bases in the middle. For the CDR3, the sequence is CASSQLTSVVSYEQYF. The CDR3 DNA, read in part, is TGTGCCAGCAGCCAACTAACTAGCGTAGTTTCCTACGAG.